This entry describes one T cell receptor (beta chain). The data belong to a study of control samples from healthy donors and cancer patients. Sequenced by immunoSEQ multiplex PCR; TCRdb stores in-frame clones only, minus some. The sample includes around 70,000 clones, roughly 89% of them seen just once. Sequencing was done on a sample of PBMCs. The source of this sequence is a woman in her fifties or sixties with colorectal cancer.

CDR3 region: CASGFLPGTLNTGELFF. The CDR3 nucleotides are TGTGCTAGTGGTTTCCTCCCAGGGACATTGAACACCGGGGAGCTGTTTTTT. The chain links TRBV12-5 to TRBJ2-2; D might be TRBD1 (6 bases). The CDR3 is made up of 17 amino acids. From germline, CDR1 is LGHNT and CDR2 FRNRAP. Trimming cost V 3 bases and J 1 base, with 15 bases left between them.